This T cell receptor (beta chain) was recovered during a study of T cell responses to AZD1222 COVID-19 vaccine. Whole-study context: Investigators merged groups given second doses at roughly 4 or roughly 12 weeks. Study findings and constraints: Mostly white British, mostly female donors; authors suggested clonal diversity may be underestimated. Repertoire sampling happened only post peak T cell response.

Points on this clone: Its antigen is unidentified.

Trimming left V 6 bases short and J 2 bases short, with 11 bases between. This CDR3 is 15 amino acids long. Germline-derived CDR1 and CDR2 are MNHEY and SVGAGI. Libraries were prepared by immunoSEQ multiplex PCR; TCRdb keeps only in-frame clonotypes and omits some of them. In the table there are roughly 55,000 clones, nearly 90% of which are singletons. The receptor's source is an adult in good health. Here the sequenced sample was peripheral blood, taken on day 0 of AZD1222 vaccination. The V and J genes are TRBV6-5 and TRBJ2-6, with D possibly being TRBD1 (5 bases). CDR3 region: CASSGTGTGANVLTF. For the CDR3, the DNA is TGTGCCAGCAGCGGAACAGGCACTGGGGCCAACGTCCTGACTTTC.